This TCR beta chain was obtained from a study of molecular identifiers for immune sequencing clone quantification. On the study more broadly: Five portions were made in replicates from RNA of roughly 20,000 or 100,000 naive CD8 cells, and four underwent sequencing. General study findings and limits: Over 97% of effector molecules, but under 1% in naive cells, were held by clones with more than 20 RNA copies. Underestimation of highly expanded clone sizes could arise where identical TCR molecules share a barcode.

V was trimmed by 4 bases and J by 0 bases, leaving 12 bases between them. The CDR3 loop spans 14 amino acids. Germline loops: CDR1 DFQATT, CDR2 SNEGSKA (reference sequence). This clonotype has a count of ten or more. The antigen remains unidentified. Sorting defined naive CD8 T cells as CD8+CD4-CCR7+CD45RA+. TCRdb redid the calling of the PCR reads with MiXCR, one entry per CDR3 protein. The data show over 600,000 distinct CDR3 sequences, 20% seen once. This TCR derives from a human donor in good health. Some libraries in this study had Jurkat cell RNA spiked in. The V and J genes are TRBV20-1 and TRBJ1-1; D unresolved. Material: naive CD8+ T cells from blood, with Jurkat cell RNA spiked in. Noted subset: FACS-sorted CD8+CD4-CCR7+CD45RA+ naive T cells. In nucleotides, the CDR3 is TGCAGTGCTAACACCGAGGGCCTGAACACTGAAGCTTTCTTT. Its translation: CSANTEGLNTEAFF.